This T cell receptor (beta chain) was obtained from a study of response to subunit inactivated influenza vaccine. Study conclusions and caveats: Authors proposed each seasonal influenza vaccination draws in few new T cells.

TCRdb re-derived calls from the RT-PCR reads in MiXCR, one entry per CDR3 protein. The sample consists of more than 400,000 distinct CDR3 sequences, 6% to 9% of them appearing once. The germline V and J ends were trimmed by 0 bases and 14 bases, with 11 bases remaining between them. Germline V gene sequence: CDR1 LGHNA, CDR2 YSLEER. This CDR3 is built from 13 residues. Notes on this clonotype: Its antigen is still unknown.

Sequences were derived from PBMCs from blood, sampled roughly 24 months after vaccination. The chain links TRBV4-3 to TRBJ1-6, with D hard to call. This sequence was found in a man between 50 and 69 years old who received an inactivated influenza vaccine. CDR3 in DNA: TGCGCCAGCAGCCAAGATAGAGAGCAAACCCTCCACTTT. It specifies CASSQDREQTLHF.